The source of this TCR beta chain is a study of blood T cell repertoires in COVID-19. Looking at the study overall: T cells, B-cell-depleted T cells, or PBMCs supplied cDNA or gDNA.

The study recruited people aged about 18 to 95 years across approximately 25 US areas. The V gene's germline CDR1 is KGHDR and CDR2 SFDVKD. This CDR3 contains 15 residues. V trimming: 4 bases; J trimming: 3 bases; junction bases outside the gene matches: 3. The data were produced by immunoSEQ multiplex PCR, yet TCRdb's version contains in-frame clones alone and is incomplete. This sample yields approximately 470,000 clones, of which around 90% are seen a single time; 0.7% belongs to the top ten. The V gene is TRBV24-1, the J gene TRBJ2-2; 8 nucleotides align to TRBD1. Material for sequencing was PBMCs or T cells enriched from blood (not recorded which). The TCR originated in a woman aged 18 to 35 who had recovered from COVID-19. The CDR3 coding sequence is TGTGCCACCAGTGAGCCGACAGGGGACACCGGGGAGCTGTTTTTT. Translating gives CATSEPTGDTGELFF.